The sequence of this TCR beta chain was determined in a study of cytomegalovirus exposure and HLA in healthy donors. This CDR3 is 15 amino acids long. Trimming took off 1 base at V and 0 bases at J, with 8 bases between the two ends. Germline-derived CDR1 and CDR2 are LGHNA and YSLEER. The PCR was carried out with 60 Vbeta primers and 13 Jbeta primers. The data were produced by immunoSEQ multiplex PCR, yet TCRdb's version contains in-frame clones alone and is incomplete. The repertoire holds roughly 160,000 clones, with 77% as singletons. The receptor's source is a woman younger than 45 in good health and CMV-seronegative. This chain joins TRBV4-3 and TRBJ2-3, with unresolved D. Sequencing input: PBMCs. Written as DNA, the CDR3 is TGCGCCAGCAGCCAAGGGTTACGGAGCACAGATACGCAGTATTTT. Amino acid sequence: CASSQGLRSTDTQYF.